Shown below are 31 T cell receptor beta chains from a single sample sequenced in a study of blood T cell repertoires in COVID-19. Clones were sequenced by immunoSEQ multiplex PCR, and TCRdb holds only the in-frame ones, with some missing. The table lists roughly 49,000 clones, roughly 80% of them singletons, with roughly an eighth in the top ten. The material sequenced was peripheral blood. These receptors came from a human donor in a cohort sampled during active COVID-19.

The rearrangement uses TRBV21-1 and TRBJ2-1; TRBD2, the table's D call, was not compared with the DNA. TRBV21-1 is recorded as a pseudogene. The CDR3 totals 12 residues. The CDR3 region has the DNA TGTGCCAGCAGCCCGACTGAGAATGAGCAGTTCTTC. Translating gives CASSPTENEQFF.

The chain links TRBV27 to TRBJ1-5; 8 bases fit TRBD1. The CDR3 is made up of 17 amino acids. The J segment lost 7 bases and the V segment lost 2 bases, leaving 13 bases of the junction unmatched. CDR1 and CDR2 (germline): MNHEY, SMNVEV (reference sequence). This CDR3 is CASSLPKWTGQSQPQHF. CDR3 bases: TGTGCCAGCAGTTTACCAAAATGGACAGGGCAGTCACAGCCCCAGCATTTT.

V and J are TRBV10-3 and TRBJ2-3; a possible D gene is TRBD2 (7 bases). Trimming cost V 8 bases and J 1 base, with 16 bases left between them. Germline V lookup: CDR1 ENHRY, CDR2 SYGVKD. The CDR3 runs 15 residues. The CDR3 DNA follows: TGTGCCATCGGCGGAGGGGGGGGAGGCACAGATACGCAGTATTTT. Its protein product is CAIGGGGGGTDTQYF.

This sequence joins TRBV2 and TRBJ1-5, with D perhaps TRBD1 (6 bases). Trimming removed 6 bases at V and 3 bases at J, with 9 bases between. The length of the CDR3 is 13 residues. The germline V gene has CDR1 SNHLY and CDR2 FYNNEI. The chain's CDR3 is CASRGANNQPQHF. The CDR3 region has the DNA TGTGCCAGCAGGGGGGCGAACAATCAGCCCCAGCATTTT.

CDR3 residues: CASSKDGTGNGNTIYF. The DNA of the CDR3 is TGTGCCAGCAGCAAGGATGGGACAGGGAATGGAAACACCATATATTTT. The genes are TRBV2 and TRBJ1-3; 9 bases align to TRBD1. The germline V gene has CDR1 SNHLY and CDR2 FYNNEI. V was pared by 6 bases and J by 3 bases, with 9 bases of the junction left unmatched. This CDR3 region has 16 residues.

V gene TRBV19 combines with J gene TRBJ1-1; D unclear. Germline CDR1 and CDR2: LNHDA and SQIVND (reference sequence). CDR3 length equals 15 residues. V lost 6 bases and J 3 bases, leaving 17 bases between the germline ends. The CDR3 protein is CASRGFTGRDTEAFF. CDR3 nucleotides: TGTGCCAGTAGGGGATTTACCGGGCGGGACACTGAAGCTTTCTTT.

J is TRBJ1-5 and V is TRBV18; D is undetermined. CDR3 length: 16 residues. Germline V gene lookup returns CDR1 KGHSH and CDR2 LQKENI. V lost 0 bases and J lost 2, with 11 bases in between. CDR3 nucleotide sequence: TGTGCCAGCTCACCACCGACCGGGAGAGGCAATCAGCCCCAGCATTTT. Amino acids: CASSPPTGRGNQPQHF.

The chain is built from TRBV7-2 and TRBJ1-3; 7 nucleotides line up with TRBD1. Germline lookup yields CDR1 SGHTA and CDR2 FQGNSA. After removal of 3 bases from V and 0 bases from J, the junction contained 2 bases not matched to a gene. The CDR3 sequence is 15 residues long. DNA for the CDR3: TGTGCCAGCAGCTTCGACAGGGACTCTGGAAACACCATATATTTT. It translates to CASSFDRDSGNTIYF.

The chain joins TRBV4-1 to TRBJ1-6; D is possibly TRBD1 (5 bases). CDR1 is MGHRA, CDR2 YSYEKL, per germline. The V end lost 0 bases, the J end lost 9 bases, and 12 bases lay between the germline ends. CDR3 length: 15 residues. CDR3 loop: CASSQEAGLGSPLHF. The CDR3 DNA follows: TGCGCCAGCAGCCAAGAAGCAGGGCTCGGTTCACCCCTCCACTTT.

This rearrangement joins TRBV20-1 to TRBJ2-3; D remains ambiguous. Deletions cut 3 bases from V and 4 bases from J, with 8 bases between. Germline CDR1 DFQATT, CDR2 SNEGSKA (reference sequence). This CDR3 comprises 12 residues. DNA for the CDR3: TGCAGTGCTAGTCCCGAGGCAGATACGCAGTATTTT. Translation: CSASPEADTQYF.

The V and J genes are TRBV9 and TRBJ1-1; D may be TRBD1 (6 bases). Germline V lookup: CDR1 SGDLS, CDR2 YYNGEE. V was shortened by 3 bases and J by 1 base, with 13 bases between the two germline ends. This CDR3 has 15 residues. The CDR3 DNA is TGTGCCAGCAGCGCCCAAGGGGGTGGGAACACTGAAGCTTTCTTT. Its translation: CASSAQGGGNTEAFF. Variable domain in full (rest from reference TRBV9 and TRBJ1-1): DSGVTQTPKHLITATGQRVTLRCSPRSGDLSVYWYQQSLDQGLQFLIQYYNGEERAKGNILERFSAQQFPDLHSELNLSSLELGDSALYFCASSAQGGGNTEAFFGQGTRLTVV.

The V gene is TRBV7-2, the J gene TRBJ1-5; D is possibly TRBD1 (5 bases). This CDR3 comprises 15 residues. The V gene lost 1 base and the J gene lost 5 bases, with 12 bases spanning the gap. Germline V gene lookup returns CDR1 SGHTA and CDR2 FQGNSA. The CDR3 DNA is TGTGCCAGCAGCTTAGTAGCGGGGCAGGATCAGCCCCAGCATTTT. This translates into CASSLVAGQDQPQHF.

For the CDR3, the DNA is TGTGCCAGCAGCACGGGAACCTCCTACGAGCAGTACTTC. It codes for CASSTGTSYEQYF. The chain combines TRBV28 with TRBJ2-7, with TRBD2 as a possible D gene (5 bases). The germline V gene has CDR1 MDHEN and CDR2 SYDVKM. This CDR3 comprises 13 residues. Trimming left V 6 bases short and J 0 bases short, with 9 bases between. Based on the CDR3 plus reference TRBV28 and TRBJ2-7, the full variable domain is DVKVTQSSRYLVKRTGEKVFLECVQDMDHENMFWYRQDPGLGLRLIYFSYDVKMKEKGDIPEGYSVSREKKERFSLILESASTNQTSMYLCASSTGTSYEQYFGPGTRLTVT.

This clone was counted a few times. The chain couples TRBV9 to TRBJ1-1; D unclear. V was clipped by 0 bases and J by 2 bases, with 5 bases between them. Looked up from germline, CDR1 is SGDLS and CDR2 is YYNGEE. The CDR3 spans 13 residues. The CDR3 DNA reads TGTGCCAGCAGCGTAGTTCCAAACACTGAAGCTTTCTTT. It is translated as CASSVVPNTEAFF.

The CDR3 sequence is CASSLGPQWGPQMNTEAFF. The CDR3 region has the DNA TGTGCCAGCAGCTTGGGCCCACAGTGGGGGCCCCAAATGAACACTGAAGCTTTCTTT. The chain joins TRBV11-2 to TRBJ1-1, with D tentatively TRBD1 (6 bases). CDR1 and CDR2 from the germline V gene are SGHAT and FQNNGV. This CDR3 spans 19 amino acids. Trimming removed 3 bases from V and 0 bases from J, with 23 bases in between.

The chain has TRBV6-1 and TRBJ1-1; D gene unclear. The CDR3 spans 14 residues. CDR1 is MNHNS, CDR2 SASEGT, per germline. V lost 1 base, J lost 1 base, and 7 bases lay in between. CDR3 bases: TGTGCCAGCAGTGAAGTTCGGGGGAACACTGAAGCTTTCTTT. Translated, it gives CASSEVRGNTEAFF.

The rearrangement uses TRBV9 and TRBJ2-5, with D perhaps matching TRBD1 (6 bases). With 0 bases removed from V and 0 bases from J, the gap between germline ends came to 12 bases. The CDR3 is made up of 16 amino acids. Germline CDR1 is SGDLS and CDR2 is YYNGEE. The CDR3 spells CASSVGGTTYQETQYF. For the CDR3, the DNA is TGTGCCAGCAGCGTAGGGGGGACAACCTACCAAGAGACCCAGTACTTC.

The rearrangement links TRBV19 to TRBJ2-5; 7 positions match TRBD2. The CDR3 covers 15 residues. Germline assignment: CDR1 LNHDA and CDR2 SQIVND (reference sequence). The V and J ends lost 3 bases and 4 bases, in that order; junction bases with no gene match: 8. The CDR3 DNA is TGTGCCAGTAGTATTGATCGGGGAGGGCCAGAGACCCAGTACTTC. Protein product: CASSIDRGGPETQYF.

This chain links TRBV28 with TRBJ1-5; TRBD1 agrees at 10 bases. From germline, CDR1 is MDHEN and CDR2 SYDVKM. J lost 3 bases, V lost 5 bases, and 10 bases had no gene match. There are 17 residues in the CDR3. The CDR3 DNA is TGTGCCAGCAGTACTGCTTCGGGACAGGGGATCAATCAGCCCCAGCATTTT. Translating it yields CASSTASGQGINQPQHF.

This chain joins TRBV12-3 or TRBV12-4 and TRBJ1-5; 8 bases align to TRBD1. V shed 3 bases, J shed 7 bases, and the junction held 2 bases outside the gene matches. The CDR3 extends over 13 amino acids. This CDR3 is CASSLAGGQPQHF. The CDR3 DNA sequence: TGTGCCAGCAGTTTGGCAGGGGGCCAGCCCCAGCATTTT.

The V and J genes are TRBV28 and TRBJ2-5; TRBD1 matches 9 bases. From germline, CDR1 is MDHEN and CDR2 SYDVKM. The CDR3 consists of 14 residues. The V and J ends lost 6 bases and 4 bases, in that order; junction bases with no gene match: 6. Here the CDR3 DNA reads TGTGCCAGCAGGTTGATGGGACAGGGAGAGACCCAGTACTTC. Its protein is CASRLMGQGETQYF.

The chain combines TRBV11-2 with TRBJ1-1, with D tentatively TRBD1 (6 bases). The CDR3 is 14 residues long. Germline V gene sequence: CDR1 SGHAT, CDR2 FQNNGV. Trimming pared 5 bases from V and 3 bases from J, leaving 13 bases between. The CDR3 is CASSRLGTYTEAFF. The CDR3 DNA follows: TGTGCCAGCAGCCGCCTTGGGACATACACTGAAGCTTTCTTT.

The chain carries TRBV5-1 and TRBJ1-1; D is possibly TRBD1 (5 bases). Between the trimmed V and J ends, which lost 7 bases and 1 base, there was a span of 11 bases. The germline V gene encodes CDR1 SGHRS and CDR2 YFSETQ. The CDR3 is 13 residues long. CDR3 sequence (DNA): TGCGCCAGCTCAAGGGACTCGAACACTGAAGCTTTCTTT. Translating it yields CASSRDSNTEAFF.

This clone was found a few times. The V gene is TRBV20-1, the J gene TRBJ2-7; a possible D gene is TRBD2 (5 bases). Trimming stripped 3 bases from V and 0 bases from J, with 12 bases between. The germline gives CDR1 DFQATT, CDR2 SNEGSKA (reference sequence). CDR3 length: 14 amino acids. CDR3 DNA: TGCAGTGCTAGTGGTTTGACTATCTCCTACGAGCAGTACTTC. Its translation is CSASGLTISYEQYF.

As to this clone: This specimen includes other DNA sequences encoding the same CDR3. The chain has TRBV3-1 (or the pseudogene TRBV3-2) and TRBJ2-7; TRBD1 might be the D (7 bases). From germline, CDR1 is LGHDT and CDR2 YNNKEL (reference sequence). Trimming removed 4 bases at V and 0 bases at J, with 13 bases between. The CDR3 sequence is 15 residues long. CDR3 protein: CASSRRGALSYEQYF. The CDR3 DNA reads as TGTGCCAGCAGCCGCAGGGGGGCCCTCTCCTACGAGCAGTACTTC.

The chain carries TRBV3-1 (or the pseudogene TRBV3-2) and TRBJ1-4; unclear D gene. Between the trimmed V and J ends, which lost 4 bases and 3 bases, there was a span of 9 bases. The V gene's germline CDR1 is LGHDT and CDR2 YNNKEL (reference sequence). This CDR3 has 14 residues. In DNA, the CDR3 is TGTGCCAGCAGCCCCCGACAAGCTAATGAAAAACTGTTTTTT. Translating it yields CASSPRQANEKLFF.

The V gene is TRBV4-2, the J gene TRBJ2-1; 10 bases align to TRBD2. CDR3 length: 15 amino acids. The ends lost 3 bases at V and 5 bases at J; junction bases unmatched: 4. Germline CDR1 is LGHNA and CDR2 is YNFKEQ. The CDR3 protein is CASSQATSGNNEQFF. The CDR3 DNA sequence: TGTGCCAGCAGCCAGGCTACTAGCGGGAACAATGAGCAGTTCTTC.

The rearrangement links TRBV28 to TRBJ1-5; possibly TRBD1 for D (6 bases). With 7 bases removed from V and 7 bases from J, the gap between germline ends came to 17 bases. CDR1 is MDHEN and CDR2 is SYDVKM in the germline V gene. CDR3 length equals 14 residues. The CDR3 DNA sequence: TGTGCCAGCACCCCAGGGCAGGGGCGACAGCCCCAGCATTTT. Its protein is CASTPGQGRQPQHF.

CDR3 in amino acids: CASRIDRGNSPLHF. Written as DNA, the CDR3 is TGTGCCAGCCGAATCGACAGGGGTAATTCACCCCTCCACTTT. This chain connects TRBV27 to TRBJ1-6, with TRBD1 identical over 8 bases. The CDR3 consists of 14 residues. Germline V gene data show CDR1 as MNHEY and CDR2 as SMNVEV (reference sequence). V lost 8 bases, J lost 6 bases, and 6 bases stayed unmatched.

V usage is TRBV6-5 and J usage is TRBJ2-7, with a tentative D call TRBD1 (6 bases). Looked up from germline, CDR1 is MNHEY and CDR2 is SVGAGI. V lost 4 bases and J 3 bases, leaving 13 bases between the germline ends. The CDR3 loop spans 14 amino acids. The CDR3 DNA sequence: TGTGCCAGCAGTTTAAACACAGGGATCTACGAGCAGTACTTC. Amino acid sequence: CASSLNTGIYEQYF.

CDR3: CAWRGTGGVRNQPQHF. The DNA for the CDR3 is TGTGCCTGGAGGGGGACAGGGGGAGTACGAAATCAGCCCCAGCATTTT. The chain uses TRBV30 and TRBJ1-5, with TRBD1 matching over 11 bases. CDR1 and CDR2 (germline): GTSNPN, SVGIG (reference sequence). The V gene end was trimmed by 3 bases and the J gene end by 4 bases; junction bases not matched to a gene: 8. The CDR3 has 16 amino acids.